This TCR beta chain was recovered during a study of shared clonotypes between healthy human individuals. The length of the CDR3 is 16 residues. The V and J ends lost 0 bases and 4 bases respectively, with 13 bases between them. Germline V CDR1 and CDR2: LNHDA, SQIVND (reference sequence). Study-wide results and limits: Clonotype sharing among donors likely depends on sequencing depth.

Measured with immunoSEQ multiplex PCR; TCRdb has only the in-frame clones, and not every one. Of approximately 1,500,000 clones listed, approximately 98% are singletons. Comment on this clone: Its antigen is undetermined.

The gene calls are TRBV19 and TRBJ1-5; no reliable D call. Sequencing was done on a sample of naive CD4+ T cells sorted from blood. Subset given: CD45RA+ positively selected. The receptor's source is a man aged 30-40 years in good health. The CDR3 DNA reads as TGTGCCAGTAGTATAGATAACAGAGTCACTAATCAGCCCCAGCATTTT. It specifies CASSIDNRVTNQPQHF. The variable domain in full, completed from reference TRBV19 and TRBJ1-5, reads DGGITQSPKYLFRKEGQNVTLSCEQNLNHDAMYWYRQDPGQGLRLIYYSQIVNDFQKGDIAEGYSVSREKKESFPLTVTSAQKNPTAFYLCASSIDNRVTNQPQHFGDGTRLSIL.